The rows below give T cell receptor beta chains drawn from one sample of a study of T cells after yellow fever vaccination. TCRdb called the 5' RACE reads again in MiXCR, with one record for every CDR3 protein. The table records about 220,000 distinct CDR3 sequences, roughly 6.2% of them present only once. The source was CD4+ T cells sorted from PBMCs, collected on the day of the yellow fever booster vaccination. The receptors shown here come from a young man who received the YFV17D yellow fever vaccine. Each CDR3 is given with its conserved first and last residue. A D gene is named only where the DNA matches it firmly. Rows give clone size only sometimes, using once, few, many, or a class for an expanded clone.

V,size,D,J,DNA,CDR3
TRBV20-1,many,TRBD2,TRBJ2-7,TGCAGTGCCCCGGGACTAGCGGGAGACGAGCAGTACTTC,CSAPGLAGDEQYF
TRBV15,many,.,TRBJ2-1,TGTGCCACCAGCAGAGAGGTATATGAGCAGTTCTTC,CATSREVYEQFF
TRBV20-1,.,TRBD2,TRBJ2-5,TGCAGTGCCCCTCTACTAGCGGGAGTAGCTGGAAAAAAAGAGACCCAGTACTTC,CSAPLLAGVAGKKETQYF
TRBV6-5,many,TRBD1,TRBJ2-7,TGTGCCAGCAAGACAGGGATGTCCGAGCAGTACTTC,CASKTGMSEQYF
TRBV5-6,.,TRBD2,TRBJ2-1,TGTGCCAGCAGCCCCCAACTTAGCGGGAGGGCCTTAGGTGAGCAGTTCTTC,CASSPQLSGRALGEQFF
TRBV20-1,.,TRBD1,TRBJ1-5,TGCAGTGCTAGGAGACAGGGAGGTCAGCCCCAGCATTTT,CSARRQGGQPQHF
TRBV20-1,.,.,TRBJ2-3,TGCAGTGCTAGAAGATCAGATACGCAGTATTTT,CSARRSDTQYF
TRBV10-3,.,.,TRBJ2-1,TGTGCCATCAGTGAGCTGAGCGGAACCTACAATGAGCAGTTCTTC,CAISELSGTYNEQFF
TRBV28,.,TRBD1,TRBJ2-2,TGTGCCAGCGGGACAGAGACCAGCGGGGAGCTGTTTTTT,CASGTETSGELFF
TRBV20-1,.,TRBD2,TRBJ2-4,TGCAGTGCAACCATGGGAGGGAGTGGCATTCAGTACTTC,CSATMGGSGIQYF
TRBV7-9,few,TRBD2,TRBJ2-1,TGTGCCAGCGAAAGCGGGAGAAATCGCGCTGAGCAGTTCTTC,CASESGRNRAEQFF
TRBV9,many,.,TRBJ1-1,TGTGCCAGCAGCGTAGAGGACGGGAACACTGAAGCTTTCTTT,CASSVEDGNTEAFF
TRBV28,few,TRBD1,TRBJ2-1,TGTGCCAGCACCACACCCCCCGGACAGGGGGGGGTAGAACAGTTCTTC,CASTTPPGQGGVEQFF
TRBV12-3/TRBV12-4,.,TRBD2,TRBJ2-2,TGTGCCATCTGTTTCCAAAGCGGGGGGGCTGCGATTACCGGGGAGCTGTTTTTT,CAICFQSGGAAITGELFF
TRBV5-1,.,.,TRBJ2-7,TGCGCCAGCAGCTTGGGAGGGGGGCGATCCTACGAGCAGTACTTC,CASSLGGGRSYEQYF
TRBV20-1,.,.,TRBJ2-7,TGCAGTGCTAGAGAACAAAGGGCGCGGGGCGAGCAGTACTTC,CSAREQRARGEQYF
TRBV9,few,.,TRBJ1-3,TGTGCCAGCAGCGTAGACGATCACACCATATATTTT,CASSVDDHTIYF
TRBV6-5,many,.,TRBJ2-1,TGTGCCAGCATCCTTAGCGGAAGCTCCTACAATGAGCAGTTCTTC,CASILSGSSYNEQFF
TRBV6-5,many,TRBD1,TRBJ2-7,TGTGCCAGCAGTAACTCCGGGACAGGGGTTAGGGAGCAGTACTTC,CASSNSGTGVREQYF
TRBV11-1,many,TRBD1,TRBJ2-3,TGTGCCAGCAGCTTAGCGGCTTTACGACAGGGGGGTACAGATACGCAGTATTTT,CASSLAALRQGGTDTQYF
TRBV29-1,few,.,TRBJ2-5,TGCAGCGTTGAATTTAGGGATGCCGGGACCCAGTACTTC,CSVEFRDAGTQYF
TRBV5-1,.,.,TRBJ2-7,TGCGCCAGCAGGCCGGGTGTAGGAGAGATCTCCTACGAGCAGTACTTC,CASRPGVGEISYEQYF
TRBV5-4,few,.,TRBJ2-1,TGTGCCAGCAGCTTAGCGGCTAAAGACGCTGAGCAGTTCTTC,CASSLAAKDAEQFF
TRBV7-7,many,.,TRBJ2-3,TGTGCCAGCAGCTTATCTCAGGGAGGCGATACGCAGTATTTT,CASSLSQGGDTQYF
TRBV30,few,.,TRBJ1-1,TGTGCCTGGGTGTTTCAGACGAACACTGAAGCTTTCTTT,CAWVFQTNTEAFF
TRBV12-3/TRBV12-4,many,.,TRBJ2-3,TGTGCCAGCAGTTTAGATGTTGCCGATACGCAGTATTTT,CASSLDVADTQYF
TRBV19,.,.,TRBJ2-5,TGTGCCAGTAGTGTGGCCGGGACAGAGACCCAGTACTTC,CASSVAGTETQYF
TRBV20-1,many,TRBD2,TRBJ2-5,TGCAGTGCTAGCCTAGCGGGAGGTTGGGAGACCCAGTACTTC,CSASLAGGWETQYF
TRBV20-1,many,.,TRBJ1-5,TGCAGTGCTAGCAGCACAGGGAGTTCAGCCCAGCATTTT,CSASSTGSSAQHF
TRBV15,many,.,TRBJ2-3,TGTGCCACCGGCAGGGCCCCGACAGATACGCAGTATTTT,CATGRAPTDTQYF
TRBV27,.,.,TRBJ2-5,TGTGCCAGCAGTTTCGGCGGCTCTCAAGAGACCCAGTACTTC,CASSFGGSQETQYF
TRBV20-1,many,TRBD2,TRBJ2-1,TGCAGTGCTAGAGACCAACTAGCGGGAGGTGGCAATGAGCAGTTCTTC,CSARDQLAGGGNEQFF
TRBV5-1,few,TRBD2,TRBJ2-4,TGCGCCAGCATAGCCCCGAGGGAGGGCAAAAACATTCAGTACTTC,CASIAPREGKNIQYF
TRBV7-3,many,.,TRBJ2-7,TGTGCCAGCAGCCCCAGGGCTAGCGGAGGGGGGGAGCAGTACTTC,CASSPRASGGGEQYF
TRBV5-4,few,.,TRBJ2-5,TGTGCCAGCAGCCGCGGCGGGGTGTTCTCAGAGACCCAGTACTTC,CASSRGGVFSETQYF
TRBV6-5,many,TRBD1,TRBJ2-2,TGTGCCAGCAGTTACTCCCGGACAGGGAGTGGGGAGCTGTTTTTT,CASSYSRTGSGELFF
TRBV7-2,many,.,TRBJ2-7,TGTGCCAGCAGCTTAGGAGGGGCCCCTGGCGAGCAGTACTTC,CASSLGGAPGEQYF
TRBV29-1,few,.,TRBJ1-1,TGCAGCGTTGAGAAGGGGAACACTGAAGCTTTCTTT,CSVEKGNTEAFF
TRBV5-4,.,TRBD1,TRBJ1-4,TGTGCCAGCAGCTTTATTCACCGAACCGGGACAGCAACTAATGAAAAACTGTTTTTT,CASSFIHRTGTATNEKLFF